The next 9 T cell receptor beta chains were all read from a single sample in a study of cytomegalovirus exposure and HLA in healthy donors. The PCR contained 60 Vbeta and 13 Jbeta primers. Sequencing was performed with immunoSEQ multiplex PCR; in TCRdb, only in-frame clones are kept and a portion is missing. The sample carries about 200,000 clones, 65% to 80% recorded once. The sequenced material came from PBMCs. Receptors were obtained from a girl aged 2-10 years in good health and CMV-seronegative.

Turning to this clone: An end of the junction does not agree with germline; a read error may underlie this. V gene TRBV6-1 combines with J gene TRBJ2-4, with 8 nucleotides matching TRBD1. Germline lookup yields CDR1 MNHNS and CDR2 SASEGT. The CDR3 runs 15 residues. In DNA, the CDR3 is TGTGCCAGCAGTGAACCTGGACAGGGTGAGGTTCATCCGACCTTC. Amino acids: CASSEPGQGEVHPTF.

The chain uses TRBV19 and TRBJ1-4; maybe TRBD1 (6 bases). The CDR3 is 14 amino acids. V gave up 3 bases and J gave up 8 bases, with 13 bases separating them. Germline V gives CDR1 LNHDA, CDR2 SQIVND (reference sequence). CDR3 loop: CASSMGAGEEKLFF. CDR3 sequence (DNA): TGTGCCAGTAGTATGGGGGCAGGGGAGGAAAAACTGTTTTTT.

The chain couples TRBV25-1 to TRBJ2-1; D not resolved. V gave up 5 bases and J gave up 3 bases, with 14 bases separating them. Germline CDR1 is MGHDK and CDR2 is SYGVNS. CDR3 length: 15 residues. This CDR3 reads CASSKRSQYYNEQFF. The CDR3 nucleotides read TGTGCCAGCAGTAAACGGAGCCAGTACTACAATGAGCAGTTCTTC.

The chain uses TRBV7-2 and TRBJ2-3; 7 nucleotides align to TRBD2. Germline loops: CDR1 SGHTA, CDR2 FQGNSA. V was pared by 5 bases and J by 0 bases, with 11 bases of the junction left unmatched. This CDR3 is built from 17 residues. The CDR3 region has the DNA TGTGCCAGCAGCCCGTGGCTCTGGGGGGGAAGCACAGATACGCAGTATTTT. It specifies CASSPWLWGGSTDTQYF.

The chain employs TRBV11-2 and TRBJ2-5, with TRBD1 matching over 7 bases. Germline CDR1 SGHAT, CDR2 FQNNGV. The CDR3 runs 13 residues. V lost 5 bases and J lost 7; bases outside the gene matches: 7. The CDR3 loop reads CASSRTGWGTQYF. For the CDR3, the DNA is TGTGCCAGCAGCAGGACAGGATGGGGGACCCAGTACTTC.

The J gene is TRBJ2-7, the V gene TRBV2; 10 bases align to TRBD1. From germline, CDR1 is SNHLY and CDR2 FYNNEI. The CDR3 runs to 14 residues. V shed 4 bases and J 3 bases; nucleotides not matched to a gene: 3. The CDR3 loop reads CASSVDRGFYEQYF. The DNA for the CDR3 is TGTGCCAGCAGTGTGGACAGGGGGTTCTACGAGCAGTACTTC.

The genes are TRBV5-1 and TRBJ1-2, with 8 bases lining up with TRBD1. V lost 3 bases, J lost 2 bases, and 9 bases stayed unmatched. CDR1 is SGHRS and CDR2 is YFSETQ in the germline V gene. The length of the CDR3 is 16 residues. This CDR3 is CASSSGTGPTNYGYTF. Written as DNA, the CDR3 is TGCGCCAGCAGCTCCGGGACAGGACCTACAAACTATGGCTACACCTTC.

CDR3 sequence (DNA): TGTGCCAGCAATTCGGACAGGGTAATCGGTTCACCCCTCCACTTT. Protein: CASNSDRVIGSPLHF. This rearrangement joins TRBV6-5 to TRBJ1-6; 8 bases match TRBD1. Germline CDR1 and CDR2: MNHEY and SVGAGI. Unmatched junction bases numbered 11, after V lost 7 bases and J lost 9 bases. The CDR3 has 15 residues.

As DNA, the CDR3 is TGCGCCAGCAGCCCGGGACAGTACACCGGGGAGCTGTTTTTT. This encodes CASSPGQYTGELFF. This chain connects TRBV5-1 to TRBJ2-2; 7 nucleotides agree with TRBD1. Germline CDR1 and CDR2: SGHRS and YFSETQ. The V gene end was trimmed by 4 bases and the J gene end by 3 bases; junction bases not matched to a gene: 3. The CDR3 runs 14 residues.